Sequencing of this T cell receptor beta chain was carried out in a study of early T cells in non-severe SARS-CoV-2 infection. About the research overall: Unsorted whole-blood RNA was sequenced in bulk, leaving chains unpaired.

As for this clonotype: Its antigen is still unknown.

Germline V CDR1 and CDR2: MNHNS, SASEGT. Trimming took off 7 bases at V and 4 bases at J, with 16 bases between the two ends. CDR3 length equals 14 residues. General study results and limits: Matching with VDJdb favored anti-spike CD8 responses (missing private and CD4 specificities).

TCRdb called the 5' RACE reads again in MiXCR, with one record for every CDR3 protein. This sample has some 30,000 distinct CDR3 sequences, with around 7% found just once. This sequence joins TRBV6-1 and TRBJ1-1; unclear D gene. Sample: whole blood. This TCR was sampled from an adult who was a healthcare worker with PCR-confirmed SARS-CoV-2 infection or an uninfected control (not recorded which). Here the CDR3 reads CASTLLGQSTEAFF. The CDR3 nucleotides are TGTGCCAGCACACTTCTCGGGCAGAGCACTGAAGCTTTCTTT.